Included here is one T cell receptor (beta chain) sequence, with context. This CDR3 is built from 14 residues. J lost 9 bases, V lost 5 bases, and 7 bases had no gene match. Germline CDR1 SEHNR, CDR2 FQNEAQ (reference sequence). Stable or active relapsing-remitting multiple sclerosis, untreated and meeting revised McDonald criteria, defined the controls. An input of roughly 0.5 to 1 ug of RNA was subjected to reverse transcription using random hexamers. Coverage of TCR beta CDR3 amplification by immunoSEQ multiplex PCR extended to 54 Vbeta and 13 Jbeta. TCRdb itself ran the immunoSEQ multiplex PCR reads through MiXCR, one entry per CDR3 protein. The sample includes under 250,000 distinct CDR3 sequences, over 85% of them seen just once. The source of the sample is a study of CD8 T cells in Susac syndrome.

The TCR was taken from a human donor with multiple sclerosis. V and J are TRBV7-9 and TRBJ2-4, with 10 bases aligning to TRBD1. Sequenced sample: CD4+ T cells from PBMCs. Here the CDR3 reads CASSKNGQGVIQYF. The CDR3 DNA follows: TGTGCCAGCAGCAAAAACGGACAGGGGGTCATTCAGTACTTC.